Below, one T cell receptor (beta chain) is given with its context. The antigen is not known. The data were taken from a study of T cell responses to AZD1222 COVID-19 vaccine. The repertoire was sequenced with immunoSEQ multiplex PCR; TCRdb's copy has only in-frame clones and lacks some. The sample contains about 150,000 clones, about 90% of which appear only once. From germline, CDR1 is LGHDT and CDR2 YNNKEL (reference sequence). The CDR3 runs to 15 residues. The V end was cut by 4 bases, the J end by 8 bases, with 21 bases between. Study-wide results and caveats: Clonal diversity may have been underestimated, and the donors were mostly white British, with more females than males. At baseline, seropositivity was found in only six AZD1222 recipients. Dominant CD4 TCR responses targeted spike regions 160-218 and 743-854.

Second-dose recipients at about 4 or about 12 weeks were treated as one pooled group. Sequencing was performed on peripheral blood, taken 28 days after the second AZD1222 dose. This clonotype was sampled from an adult who received the AZD1222 COVID-19 vaccine. The chain couples TRBV3-1 (or the pseudogene TRBV3-2) to TRBJ2-7, with a possible D match to TRBD2 (6 bases). The CDR3 coding sequence is TGTGCCAGCAGCCCGAGAGAGTCTAGCGCCTTACAGCAGTACTTC. It codes for CASSPRESSALQQYF.